The 17 T cell receptor beta chains below come from one sample, sequenced in a study of T cells in Graves' hyperthyroidism and ophthalmopathy. RNA transcripts provided the source from which TCR beta CDR3 regions were amplified. In the first-round RT-PCR of the TCR CDR3, the HTBI primer set was used. TCRdb ran MiXCR on the multiplex PCR reads and lists one entry per CDR3 protein. The table records hundreds of thousands of distinct CDR3 sequences, approximately 14% of them present only once. The specimen was blood. Source of these receptors: a woman in her thirties or forties with Graves' hyperthyroidism.

This clonotype was observed a few times. The rearrangement joins TRBV19 to TRBJ2-7; the D gene is possibly TRBD2 (6 bases). V shed 5 bases and J shed 1 base, with 12 bases lying between them. The CDR3 has 14 amino acids. Germline lookup yields CDR1 LNHDA and CDR2 SQIVND (reference sequence). CDR3 in DNA: TGTGCCAGTAGTGCGCCCGGGAGATCCTACGAGCAGTACTTC. Its translation: CASSAPGRSYEQYF. Full variable domain (rest looked up from reference TRBV19 and TRBJ2-7): DGGITQSPKYLFRKEGQNVTLSCEQNLNHDAMYWYRQDPGQGLRLIYYSQIVNDFQKGDIAEGYSVSREKKESFPLTVTSAQKNPTAFYLCASSAPGRSYEQYFGPGTRLTVT.

This clonotype was picked up many times. The V gene is TRBV10-3, the J gene TRBJ2-5; 9 positions match TRBD1. CDR3 length equals 16 residues. The germline CDR1 and CDR2 sequences are ENHRY and SYGVKD. V lost 6 bases to trimming and J lost 0 bases; unmatched junction nucleotides: 8. Written as DNA, the CDR3 is TGTGCCATCAGCGACTCGCGGACAGGGGACCAAGAGACCCAGTACTTC. Translating gives CAISDSRTGDQETQYF.

This clonotype was recorded a few times. This chain connects TRBV29-1 to TRBJ2-7; D may be TRBD2 (6 bases). The length of the CDR3 is 13 residues. CDR1 SQVTM and CDR2 ANQGSEA come from the germline V gene. Trimming stripped 3 bases from V and 6 bases from J, with 15 bases between. CDR3 DNA sequence: TGCAGCGTTGAGCCCGGGGGTACGGGCGAGCAGTACTTC. Its translation is CSVEPGGTGEQYF.

In this sample, this clonotype turned up many times. The CDR3 nucleotides read TGCGCCAGCAGCACGCAGGACAGCTCCTACAATGAGCAGTTCTTC. Translated: CASSTQDSSYNEQFF. V usage is TRBV5-1 and J usage is TRBJ2-1; weak D call: TRBD1 (6 bases). The CDR3 runs to 15 residues. Per germline, CDR1 SGHRS and CDR2 YFSETQ. The germline V and J ends were trimmed by 4 bases and 0 bases, with 11 bases remaining between them.

The chain couples TRBV6-1 to TRBJ1-2; tentative D call: TRBD1 (5 bases). V was shortened by 1 base and J by 8 bases, with 17 bases between the two germline ends. The germline gives CDR1 MNHNS, CDR2 SASEGT. The CDR3 runs to 15 residues. The CDR3 here is CASSEGGAGVYGYTF. In DNA form, the CDR3 reads TGTGCCAGCAGTGAAGGCGGGGCGGGCGTATACGGCTACACCTTC.

This clonotype was recorded at least ten times. The chain recombines TRBV7-2 with TRBJ2-1; perhaps D is TRBD1 or TRBD2 (5 bases each). Trimming took off 0 bases at V and 8 bases at J, with 14 bases between the two ends. This CDR3 spans 15 amino acids. In germline, CDR1 is SGHTA, CDR2 FQGNSA. The chain's CDR3 is CASSLAVGVADEQFF. In nucleotides, the CDR3 is TGTGCCAGCAGCTTAGCCGTGGGGGTTGCAGATGAGCAGTTCTTC.

The chain joins TRBV7-9 to TRBJ2-7; possible D gene TRBD2, 5 bases. The V and J ends lost 4 bases and 5 bases respectively, with 15 bases between them. Germline loops: CDR1 SEHNR, CDR2 FQNEAQ (reference sequence). This CDR3 is 14 amino acids long. This chain's CDR3 is CASSSTGTSHEQYF. CDR3 DNA sequence: TGTGCCAGCAGCTCGACGGGAACCAGCCACGAGCAGTACTTC.

Turning to this clonotype: A much larger clone differs by one base, so this may be a read error. It is likely a read error, because the conserved phenylalanine at the end of the CDR3 is missing. This chain uses TRBV7-2 with TRBJ2-3, with a possible D match to TRBD2 (5 bases). From germline, CDR1 is SGHTA and CDR2 FQGNSA. Deletions cut 6 bases from V and 3 bases from J, with 16 bases between. This CDR3 is built from 15 residues. CDR3 sequence: CASSQLEGVTDTQYL. CDR3 in DNA: TGTGCCAGCAGTCAATTAGAGGGAGTAACAGATACGCAGTATCTT.

This clonotype was found a few times. This chain uses TRBV7-3 with TRBJ1-1, with D possibly TRBD1 on 6 matching bases. CDR1 is SGHTA and CDR2 is FQGTGA in the germline V gene. V lost 2 bases, J lost 2 bases, and 18 bases lay in between. The CDR3 runs 17 residues. CDR3 in DNA: TGTGCCAGCAGCTTAGAATCCGGGCAGGGGATCAACACTGAAGCTTTCTTT. Encoded protein: CASSLESGQGINTEAFF.

The rearrangement uses TRBV27 and TRBJ2-1; 13 bases agree with TRBD2. The germline gives CDR1 MNHEY, CDR2 SMNVEV (reference sequence). J was trimmed by 4 bases and V by 5 bases; bases with no gene match: 5. The CDR3 spans 16 residues. The CDR3 is CASSQTSGRTYNEQFF. CDR3 in DNA: TGTGCCAGCAGTCAGACTAGCGGGAGGACTTACAATGAGCAGTTCTTC.

This clonotype is classed as medium-sized. The chain links TRBV20-1 to TRBJ2-3; D may correspond to TRBD1 or TRBD2 (5 bases each). Germline V lookup: CDR1 DFQATT, CDR2 SNEGSKA (reference sequence). V was trimmed by 0 bases and J by 2 bases, leaving 15 bases between them. CDR3 size: 16 residues. The CDR3: CSARDPGDGTTDTQYF. The CDR3 coding sequence is TGCAGTGCTAGAGATCCTGGGGACGGAACCACAGATACGCAGTATTTT.

This clonotype showed up just a few times. This chain connects TRBV9 to TRBJ2-5; TRBD1 matches 7 bases. Germline V lookup: CDR1 SGDLS, CDR2 YYNGEE. CDR3 size: 15 residues. The V and J ends lost 5 bases and 4 bases, in that order; junction bases with no gene match: 11. CDR3 region: CASSPGTGTAETQYF. CDR3 DNA: TGTGCCAGCAGTCCAGGTACCGGGACAGCAGAGACCCAGTACTTC.

Only a few counts were recorded for this clonotype. This may stem from a read error, because a much larger clone lies one nucleotide away. The chain uses TRBV7-9 and TRBJ2-3; D is uncertain. Trimming removed 8 bases at V and 4 bases at J, with 7 bases between. The CDR3 has 11 residues. The germline V gene has CDR1 SEHNR and CDR2 FQNEAQ (reference sequence). The CDR3 protein is CASRWADTQYF. In DNA, the CDR3 is TGTGCCAGCCGCTGGGCAGATACGCAGTATTTT.

This clonotype was observed many times. The chain couples TRBV7-9 to TRBJ2-2; no definite D call. Trimming shortened V by 6 bases and J by 4 bases, and 15 bases separated the two germline ends. CDR3 length: 15 amino acids. Germline CDR1 reads SEHNR; CDR2 reads FQNEAQ (reference sequence). The CDR3 DNA reads as TGTGCCAGCAGTAAGAGAGAAGAGGTCACCGGGGAGCTGTTTTTT. Protein product: CASSKREEVTGELFF.

This clonotype has a handful of counts. Written as DNA, the CDR3 is TGCGCCAGCAGCTTGGGGACAGGGGGAAACGAAGAGACCCAGTACTTC. As protein: CASSLGTGGNEETQYF. The chain recombines TRBV5-1 with TRBJ2-5, with 10 nucleotides matching TRBD1. The CDR3 covers 16 residues. Unmatched junction bases numbered 5, after V lost 0 bases and J lost 3 bases. Germline loops: CDR1 SGHRS, CDR2 YFSETQ. The full variable domain, in which reference TRBV5-1 and TRBJ2-5 provide the parts outside the CDR3, is KAGVTQTPRYLIKTRGQQVTLSCSPISGHRSVSWYQQTPGQGLQFLFEYFSETQRNKGNFPGRFSGRQFSNSRSEMNVSTLELGDSALYLCASSLGTGGNEETQYFGPGTRLLVL.

The chain recombines TRBV20-1 with TRBJ2-7, with D maybe TRBD2 (6 bases). The V end was cut by 6 bases, the J end by 2 bases, with 23 bases between. The CDR3 consists of 16 residues. The germline CDR1 and CDR2 sequences are DFQATT and SNEGSKA (reference sequence). CDR3 sequence (DNA): TGCAGTGCCCCTAGAATCCCCGGGGGTTCCCCCTACGAGCAGTACTTC. It yields the protein CSAPRIPGGSPYEQYF.

The chain has TRBV2 and TRBJ2-1, with 10 positions matching TRBD2. From germline, CDR1 is SNHLY and CDR2 FYNNEI. With V trimmed by 3 bases and J by 5 bases, 4 bases remained unmatched. The CDR3 runs 15 residues. In nucleotides, the CDR3 is TGTGCCAGCAGTGATGCTAGCGGGAGCAACAATGAGCAGTTCTTC. This codes for CASSDASGSNNEQFF.